This TCR beta chain was documented in a study of tumor-infiltrating lymphocytes in primary liver carcinoma. Across the study: Samples produced roughly 3.65 to 7.5 million productive TCRbeta reads, comparable across tissue types.

From approximately 0.5 ug of total RNA, TCR beta-specific cDNA was reverse-transcribed using a constant-region primer. For TCR beta, libraries were produced by three nested multiplex PCR rounds using slightly modified ARM-PCR. It was with TRBV1-TRBV30 forward primers and a C-beta reverse primer that the first two PCR rounds were run, at roughly 10 cycles each. In TCRdb, the multiplex PCR reads were re-called with MiXCR into one record per CDR3 protein. The profile covers fewer than 350,000 distinct CDR3 sequences, with 65% appearing a single time and 9% taken by the ten largest. The CDR3 is made up of 16 amino acids. Note on this clonotype: At one boundary the junction diverges from the germline segment, which might be a read error.

Blood RNA was derived from unsorted whole blood, and germline DNA was extracted too. This receptor was obtained from a man between 40 and 49 years old with primary liver carcinoma and hepatitis B virus infection. Sequences were obtained from peripheral blood. The gene calls are TRBV12-3 or TRBV12-4 and TRBJ2-3; the D gene is possibly TRBD2 (8 bases). CDR3 in amino acids: CASKREGAHGADTQYF. In DNA, the CDR3 is TGTGCCAGCAAACGGGAGGGGGCTCATGGCGCAGATACACAGTATTTT.